Sequencing of this T cell receptor (beta chain) was carried out in a study of blood T cell repertoires in COVID-19. Original processing methods: For nucleated cells, counts were estimated from reference gene primer amplification. Sequencing was performed with immunoSEQ multiplex PCR; in TCRdb, only in-frame clones are kept and a portion is missing. V and J calls and clone size are those listed in that table; D and trimming were worked out from the DNA. In the table there are about 150,000 clones, around 75% of which are singletons. Looked up from germline, CDR1 is SGHRS and CDR2 is YFSETQ. CDR3 length equals 15 residues. V was pared by 4 bases and J by 2 bases, with 6 bases of the junction left unmatched. In this sample, this clone turned up once.

The sequenced material came from peripheral blood. This receptor was identified in a woman of 80 years or more with acute or convalescent COVID-19. The chain couples TRBV5-1 to TRBJ2-7; TRBD2 aligns across 10 bases. The DNA of the CDR3 is TGCGCCAGCAGCCACGGACTAGCGGTCCCCTACGAGCAGTACTTC. The encoded protein is CASSHGLAVPYEQYF.